The 10 T cell receptor beta chains presented below share a single source sample, sequenced in a study of human T cells and chemical hapten exposure. The sample's time point: patch test 1, 2 weeks after DPC sensitization. Treatment: therapeutic diphenylcyclopropenone sensitization with weekly scalp DPC. Via MiXCR, TCRdb re-called the RACE reads, giving one row per CDR3 protein. The sample shows roughly 70,000 distinct CDR3 sequences, approximately 29% of them seen only once. Source: whole blood, taken in connection with sensitization to the hapten diphenylcyclopropenone (DPC). These TCRs come from a man aged 35-49 years with alopecia areata. Some clones in this sample may be carry-over from other donors' samples.

This chain links TRBV6-5 with TRBJ1-1; D not resolved. CDR1 MNHEY and CDR2 SVGAGI come from the germline V gene. This CDR3 has 14 amino acids. V was cut by 0 bases and J by 0 bases, with 5 bases left in between. CDR3: CASSYSGLNTEAFF. The CDR3 DNA sequence: TGTGCCAGCAGTTACTCAGGTCTGAACACTGAAGCTTTCTTT.

This chain uses TRBV11-1 with TRBJ2-4; 7 nucleotides line up with TRBD1. Germline CDR1 and CDR2: SGHAT and FQDESV (reference sequence). The V and J ends lost 4 bases and 4 bases, in that order; junction bases with no gene match: 7. The CDR3 totals 15 residues. The CDR3 DNA reads as TGTGCCAGCAGCTCAAGCCGGGACAGTAAAAACATTCAGTACTTC. Its protein is CASSSSRDSKNIQYF.

This clonotype has just a few counts. The rearrangement links TRBV28 to TRBJ2-6; no clear D. Germline lookup yields CDR1 MDHEN and CDR2 SYDVKM. This CDR3 region has 15 residues. V was shortened by 3 bases and J by 2 bases, with 8 bases between the two germline ends. CDR3 region: CASSFRLPGANVLTF. The CDR3 DNA reads TGTGCCAGCAGTTTCCGCCTCCCTGGGGCCAACGTCCTGACTTTC.

This chain links TRBV11-2 with TRBJ2-2; 10 nucleotides agree with TRBD2. Trimming removed 6 bases from V and 5 bases from J; junction bases left unmatched: 9. CDR1 and CDR2 from the germline V gene are SGHAT and FQNNGV. The CDR3 loop spans 16 amino acids. Written as DNA, the CDR3 is TGTGCCAGCAGGCCCGCTAGCGGGAGAGATACCGGGGAGCTGTTTTTT. It translates to CASRPASGRDTGELFF.

V gene TRBV7-6 combines with J gene TRBJ1-1; D remains unclear. The germline V gene encodes CDR1 SGHVS and CDR2 FNYEAQ. Trimming left V 2 bases short and J 1 base short, with 11 bases between. The CDR3 contains 15 residues. The CDR3 nucleotides are TGTGCCAGCAGCTTAATAGTGGGCCCGAACACTGAAGCTTTCTTT. This sequence encodes CASSLIVGPNTEAFF.

CDR3 DNA: TGCGCCAGCAGCCCCACTCCTAGCGGGAGGGCCAACTACGAGCAGTACTTC. As protein: CASSPTPSGRANYEQYF. This rearrangement joins TRBV5-1 to TRBJ2-7; 12 positions match TRBD2. The CDR3 consists of 17 residues. V was clipped by 4 bases and J by 3 bases; unmatched bases: 11. CDR1 is SGHRS and CDR2 is YFSETQ in the germline V gene.

The chain combines TRBV20-1 with TRBJ2-3; no reliable D call. Germline-derived CDR1 and CDR2 are DFQATT and SNEGSKA (reference sequence). This CDR3 has 14 residues. The V and J ends lost 1 base and 5 bases respectively, with 13 bases between them. As DNA, the CDR3 is TGCAGTGCTAGAGGACTGGGTCTTGGAGATACGCAGTATTTT. Its protein is CSARGLGLGDTQYF.

V is TRBV7-9 and J is TRBJ2-5; 10 bases map to TRBD1. Germline V gene data show CDR1 as SEHNR and CDR2 as FQNEAQ (reference sequence). The CDR3 is 16 amino acids. The V gene end was trimmed by 5 bases and the J gene end by 3 bases; junction bases not matched to a gene: 9. The CDR3 DNA is TGTGCCAGCAGCCATATTGGACAGGGGGGGGAAGAGACCCAGTACTTC. Its translation: CASSHIGQGGEETQYF. Using reference TRBV7-9 and TRBJ2-5 for the parts outside the CDR3, the full variable domain is DTGVSQNPRHKITKRGQNVTFRCDPISEHNRLYWYRQTLGQGPEFLTYFQNEAQLEKSRLLSDRFSAERPKGSFSTLEIQRTEQGDSAMYLCASSHIGQGGEETQYFGPGTRLLVL.

The chain has TRBV20-1 and TRBJ2-1; 8 bases match TRBD2. The germline V gene encodes CDR1 DFQATT and CDR2 SNEGSKA (reference sequence). The V gene end was trimmed by 5 bases and the J gene end by 6 bases; junction bases not matched to a gene: 9. CDR3 length: 14 amino acids. The CDR3 DNA sequence: TGCAGTGCTTCCCTTAGCGGGATCATCAATGAGCAGTTCTTC. The encoded protein is CSASLSGIINEQFF.

This clonotype was seen a few times. The V call is TRBV3-1, the J call TRBJ1-4; no definite D call. This CDR3 region has 11 residues. With 4 bases removed from V and 7 bases from J, the gap between germline ends came to 4 bases. Germline V gene sequence: CDR1 LGHDT, CDR2 YNNKEL (reference sequence). The CDR3 DNA is TGTGCCAGCAGCCTTCGTGAAAAACTGTTTTTT. Protein: CASSLREKLFF.